These 7 T cell receptor beta chains were all obtained from the same sample, sequenced in a study of blood T cell repertoires in COVID-19. The table came from immunoSEQ multiplex PCR; TCRdb's copy has only in-frame clones and leaves some out. Of around 60,000 clones in the sample, over 60% are singletons; the top ten hold around 4.8%. The sequenced sample was peripheral blood. The source of these receptors is a woman aged 65 to 85 with COVID-19, enrolled during active disease.

In its sample, this clone was seen a few times. The J gene is TRBJ2-1, the V gene TRBV13; D is possibly TRBD2 (5 bases). Germline-derived CDR1 and CDR2 are PRHDT and FYEKMQ (reference sequence). The CDR3 covers 13 residues. Between the trimmed V and J ends, which lost 6 bases and 6 bases, there was a span of 12 bases. The CDR3 is CASSIRRSNEQFF. CDR3 nucleotides: TGTGCCAGCAGTATCAGGAGGTCCAATGAGCAGTTCTTC.

V usage is TRBV6-4 and J usage is TRBJ2-2, with a weak D call TRBD1 (5 bases). From germline, CDR1 is MRHNA and CDR2 SNTAGT. There are 14 residues in the CDR3. V was cut by 2 bases and J by 3 bases, with 7 bases left in between. CDR3 residues: CASSDGADTGELFF. CDR3 nucleotide sequence: TGTGCCAGCAGTGACGGGGCGGACACCGGGGAGCTGTTTTTT.

The chain combines TRBV7-9 with TRBJ2-2; unclear D gene. CDR3 length: 12 residues. Trimming pared 5 bases from V and 6 bases from J, leaving 7 bases between. The germline CDR1 and CDR2 sequences are SEHNR and FQNEAQ (reference sequence). CDR3 sequence reads: CASSRVPGELFF. CDR3 DNA sequence: TGTGCCAGCAGCCGAGTCCCCGGGGAGCTGTTTTTT.

This clone was recorded many times. The same CDR3 is also encoded by other DNA sequences in this sample. This sequence joins TRBV5-1 and TRBJ1-2, with 8 bases identical to TRBD1. The CDR3 runs 14 residues. The germline gives CDR1 SGHRS, CDR2 YFSETQ. V shed 0 bases and J 4 bases; nucleotides not matched to a gene: 2. In nucleotides, the CDR3 is TGCGCCAGCAGCTTGGGTACAGGGGGCTATGGCTACACCTTC. This translates into CASSLGTGGYGYTF.

The CDR3 protein is CASSQEPGRGNQPQHF. CDR3 nucleotides: TGCGCCAGCAGCCAAGAACCAGGGAGGGGCAATCAGCCCCAGCATTTT. The chain joins TRBV4-1 to TRBJ1-5, with D possibly matching TRBD1 (5 bases). In germline, CDR1 is MGHRA, CDR2 YSYEKL. The V end lost 0 bases, the J end lost 2 bases, and 11 bases lay between the germline ends. The CDR3 has 16 residues.

This clone was seen a single time. The chain is built from TRBV11-3 and TRBJ2-1; 7 nucleotides agree with TRBD1. J was trimmed by 6 bases and V by 5 bases; bases with no gene match: 4. Germline CDR1 is SGHNT and CDR2 is YENEEA. The CDR3 consists of 13 residues. CDR3 loop: CASSSRDSNEQFF. The DNA of the CDR3 is TGTGCCAGCAGCAGCCGGGACAGCAATGAGCAGTTCTTC.

This chain joins TRBV6-1 and TRBJ1-5; D remains unclear. The germline V gene has CDR1 MNHNS and CDR2 SASEGT. This CDR3 is 15 amino acids long. The ends were cut back, 1 base at V and 3 bases at J, with 10 bases in the middle. The CDR3 DNA is TGTGCCAGCAGTGAAGGGCGGGTCCCCAATCAGCCCCAGCATTTT. Protein product: CASSEGRVPNQPQHF.